This T cell receptor beta chain was captured by sequencing in a study of resident and recirculating memory T cells in vitiligo. For the study at large: Epidermis came from shave biopsies of lesional and nonlesional sites, plus PBMCs. Study-level points and caveats: Different lesions suggested infiltration by different T cell clones.

Produced via immunoSEQ multiplex PCR; TCRdb's table is partial and in-frame only. The sample consists of 40,000 to 50,000 clones, 80% to 95% of them appearing once. Patients who had received treatment within the previous three months were excluded. With respect to this clone: Its specificity is not known.

Trimming removed 3 bases from V and 4 bases from J; junction bases left unmatched: 5. CDR3 length equals 15 residues. Germline lookup yields CDR1 SGHRS and CDR2 YFSETQ. The clonotype was recovered from a male donor with vitiligo. Input material: blood. The chain uses TRBV5-1 and TRBJ2-5; TRBD2 matches 11 bases. CDR3 region: CASSWGLAVRETQYF. The CDR3 nucleotides read TGCGCCAGCAGCTGGGGACTAGCGGTACGAGAGACCCAGTACTTC.